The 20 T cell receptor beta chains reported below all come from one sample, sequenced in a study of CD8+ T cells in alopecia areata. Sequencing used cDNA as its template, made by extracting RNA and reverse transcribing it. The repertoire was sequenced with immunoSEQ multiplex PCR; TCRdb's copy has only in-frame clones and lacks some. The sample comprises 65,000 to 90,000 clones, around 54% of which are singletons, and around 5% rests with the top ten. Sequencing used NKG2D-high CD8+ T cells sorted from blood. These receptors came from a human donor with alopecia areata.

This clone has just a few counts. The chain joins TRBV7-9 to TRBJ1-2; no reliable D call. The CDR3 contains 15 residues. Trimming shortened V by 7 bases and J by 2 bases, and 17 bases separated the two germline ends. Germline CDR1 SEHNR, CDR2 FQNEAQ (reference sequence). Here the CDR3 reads CASTTEASANYGYTF. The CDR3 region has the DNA TGTGCCAGCACCACGGAGGCGTCGGCCAACTATGGCTACACCTTC.

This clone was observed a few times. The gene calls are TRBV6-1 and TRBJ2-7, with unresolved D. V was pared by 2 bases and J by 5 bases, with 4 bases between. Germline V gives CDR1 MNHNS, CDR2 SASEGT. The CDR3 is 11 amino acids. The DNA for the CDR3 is TGTGCCAGCAGTGAAATGAACGAGCAGTACTTC. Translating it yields CASSEMNEQYF.

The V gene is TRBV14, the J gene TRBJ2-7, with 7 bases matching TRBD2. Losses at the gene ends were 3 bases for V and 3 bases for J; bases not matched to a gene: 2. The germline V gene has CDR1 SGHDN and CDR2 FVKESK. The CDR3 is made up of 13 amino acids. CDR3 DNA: TGTGCCAGCAGCCAGGGGGGGAGCTACGAGCAGTACTTC. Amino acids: CASSQGGSYEQYF. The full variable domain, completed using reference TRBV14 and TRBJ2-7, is EAGVTQFPSHSVIEKGQTVTLRCDPISGHDNLYWYRRVMGKEIKFLLHFVKESKQDESGMPNNRFLAERTGGTYSTLKVQPAELEDSGVYFCASSQGGSYEQYFGPGTRLTVT.

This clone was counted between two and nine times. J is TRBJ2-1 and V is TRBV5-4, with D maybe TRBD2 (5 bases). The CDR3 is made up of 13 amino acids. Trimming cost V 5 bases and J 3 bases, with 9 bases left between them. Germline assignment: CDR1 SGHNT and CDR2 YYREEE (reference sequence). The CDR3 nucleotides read TGTGCCAGCAGTACCCGGGACTACAATGAGCAGTTCTTC. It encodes CASSTRDYNEQFF.

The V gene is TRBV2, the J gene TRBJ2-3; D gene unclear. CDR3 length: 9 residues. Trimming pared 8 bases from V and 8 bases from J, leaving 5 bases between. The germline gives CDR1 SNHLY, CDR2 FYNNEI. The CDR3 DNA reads TGTGCCAGCGGGCTTACGCAGTATTTT. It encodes CASGLTQYF.

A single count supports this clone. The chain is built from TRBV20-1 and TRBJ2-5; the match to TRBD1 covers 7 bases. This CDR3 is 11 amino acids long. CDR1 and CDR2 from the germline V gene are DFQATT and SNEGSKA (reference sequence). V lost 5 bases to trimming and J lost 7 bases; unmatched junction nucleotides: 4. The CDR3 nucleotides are TGCAGTGCTCCGACAGGGAGGACCCAGTACTTC. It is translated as CSAPTGRTQYF.

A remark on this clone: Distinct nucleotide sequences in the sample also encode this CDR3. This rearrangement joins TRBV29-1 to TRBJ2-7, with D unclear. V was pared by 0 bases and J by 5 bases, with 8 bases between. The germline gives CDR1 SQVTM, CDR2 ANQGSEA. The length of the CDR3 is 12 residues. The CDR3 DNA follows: TGCAGCGTTGAAGACAGGTCCCACGAGCAGTACTTC. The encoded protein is CSVEDRSHEQYF.

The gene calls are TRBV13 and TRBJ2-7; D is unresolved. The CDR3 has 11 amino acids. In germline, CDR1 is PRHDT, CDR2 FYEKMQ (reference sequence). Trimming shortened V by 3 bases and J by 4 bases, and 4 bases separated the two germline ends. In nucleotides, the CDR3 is TGTGCCAGCAGCTTTCTGTACGAGCAGTACTTC. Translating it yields CASSFLYEQYF.

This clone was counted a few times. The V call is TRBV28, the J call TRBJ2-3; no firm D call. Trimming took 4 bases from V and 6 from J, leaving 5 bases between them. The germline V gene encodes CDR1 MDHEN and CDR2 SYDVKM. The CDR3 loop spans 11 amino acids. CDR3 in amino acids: CASSYGDTQYF. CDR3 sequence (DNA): TGTGCCAGCAGTTATGGGGATACGCAGTATTTT.

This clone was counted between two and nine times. DNA of the CDR3: TGTGCCAGCTCACCGACAGGCACTGAAGCTTTCTTT. This encodes CASSPTGTEAFF. This chain uses TRBV18 with TRBJ1-1; possible D gene TRBD1, 6 bases. V lost 3 bases, J lost 4 bases, and 6 bases lay in between. Germline V gene lookup returns CDR1 KGHSH and CDR2 LQKENI. The CDR3 is 12 residues long.

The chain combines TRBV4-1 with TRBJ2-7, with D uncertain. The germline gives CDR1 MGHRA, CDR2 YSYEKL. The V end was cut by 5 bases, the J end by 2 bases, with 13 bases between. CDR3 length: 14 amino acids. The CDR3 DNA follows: TGCGCCAGCAGCTGGACGGCTATGGCCTACGAGCAGTACTTC. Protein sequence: CASSWTAMAYEQYF.

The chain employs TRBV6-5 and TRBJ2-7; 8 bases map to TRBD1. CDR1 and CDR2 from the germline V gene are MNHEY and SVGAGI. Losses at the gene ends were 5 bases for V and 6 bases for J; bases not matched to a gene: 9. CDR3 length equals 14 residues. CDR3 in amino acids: CASSEGTGGAEQYF. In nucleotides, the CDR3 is TGTGCCAGCAGTGAAGGCACAGGGGGTGCCGAGCAGTACTTC.

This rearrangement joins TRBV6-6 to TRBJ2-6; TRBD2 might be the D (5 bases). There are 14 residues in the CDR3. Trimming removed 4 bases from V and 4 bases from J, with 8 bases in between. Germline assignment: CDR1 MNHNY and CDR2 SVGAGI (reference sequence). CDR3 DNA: TGTGCCAGCAGTTCTAGCCGCGGGGCCAACGTCCTGACTTTC. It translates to CASSSSRGANVLTF.

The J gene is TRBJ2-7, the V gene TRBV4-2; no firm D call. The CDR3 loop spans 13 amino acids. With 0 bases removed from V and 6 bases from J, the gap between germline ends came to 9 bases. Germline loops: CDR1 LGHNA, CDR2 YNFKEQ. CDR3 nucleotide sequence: TGTGCCAGCAGCCAAGACTGGGGAAGCGAGCAGTACTTC. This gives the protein CASSQDWGSEQYF.

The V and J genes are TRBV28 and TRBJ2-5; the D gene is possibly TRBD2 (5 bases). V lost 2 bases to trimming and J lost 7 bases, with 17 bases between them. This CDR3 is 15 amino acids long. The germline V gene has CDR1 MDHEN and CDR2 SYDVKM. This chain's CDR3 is CASSLTRAPSGTQYF. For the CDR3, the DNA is TGTGCCAGCAGTTTAACGAGGGCTCCCTCAGGGACCCAGTACTTC.

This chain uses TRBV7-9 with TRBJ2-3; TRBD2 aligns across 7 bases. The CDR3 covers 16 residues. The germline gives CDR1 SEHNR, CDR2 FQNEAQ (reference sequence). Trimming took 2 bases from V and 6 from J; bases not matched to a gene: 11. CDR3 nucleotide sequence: TGTGCCAGCAGCTTACTTCTAGCGGACCTCGGGGATACGCAGTATTTT. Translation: CASSLLLADLGDTQYF.

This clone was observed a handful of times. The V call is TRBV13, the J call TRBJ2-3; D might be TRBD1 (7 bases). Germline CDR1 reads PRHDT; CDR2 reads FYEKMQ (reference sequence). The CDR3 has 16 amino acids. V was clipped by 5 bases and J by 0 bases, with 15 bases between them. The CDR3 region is CASSAGGTVSTDTQYF. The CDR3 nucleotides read TGTGCCAGCAGCGCGGGCGGGACAGTAAGCACAGATACGCAGTATTTT.

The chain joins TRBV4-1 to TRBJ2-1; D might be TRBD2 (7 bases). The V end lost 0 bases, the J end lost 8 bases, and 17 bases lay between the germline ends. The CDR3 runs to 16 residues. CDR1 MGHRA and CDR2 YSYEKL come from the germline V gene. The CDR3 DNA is TGCGCCAGCAGCCAAGATCTCGGCGGGGGCGTGGATGAGCAGTTCTTC. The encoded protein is CASSQDLGGGVDEQFF.

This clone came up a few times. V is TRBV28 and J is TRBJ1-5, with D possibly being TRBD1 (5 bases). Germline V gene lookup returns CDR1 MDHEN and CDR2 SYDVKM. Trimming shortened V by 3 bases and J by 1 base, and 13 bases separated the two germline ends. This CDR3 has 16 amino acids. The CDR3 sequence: CASSFRGIGSNQPQHF. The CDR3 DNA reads TGTGCCAGCAGTTTCCGGGGGATCGGGAGCAATCAGCCCCAGCATTTT.

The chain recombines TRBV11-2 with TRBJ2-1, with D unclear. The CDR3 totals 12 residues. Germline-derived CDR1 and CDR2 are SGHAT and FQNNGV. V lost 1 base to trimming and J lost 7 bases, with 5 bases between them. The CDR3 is CASSLVVNEQFF. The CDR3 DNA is TGTGCCAGCAGCTTAGTAGTAAATGAGCAGTTCTTC.